This T cell receptor (beta chain) originates from a study of CD8+CD57+ T cells in acquired aplastic anemia. On the study more broadly: An average of about 3.4 ug of DNA was obtained from sorted CD4+ and CD8+ cells.

Both TCR beta VDJ combination and CDR3 sequence profiling were carried out. Genomic DNA was the template for this profiling. TCRdb called the reads again in MiXCR, with one record for every CDR3 protein. Of about 180,000 distinct CDR3 sequences in the sample, around 48% were seen once. It was patients with CD8+CD57+ cell expansion by flow cytometry who were chosen for sequencing. The study sampled blood from patients who had received no therapy. The germline V gene encodes CDR1 SQVTM and CDR2 ANQGSEA. The V gene end was trimmed by 6 bases and the J gene end by 3 bases; junction bases not matched to a gene: 4. This CDR3 spans 12 amino acids.

Sequencing was carried out using sorted CD4+, CD8+, or CD8+CD57+ T cells (not recorded which) from PBMCs. The TCR comes from a human donor with aplastic anemia. The chain carries TRBV29-1 and TRBJ1-1, with 7 bases matching TRBD1. The CDR3 spells CSVRTGDTEAFF. In DNA form, the CDR3 reads TGCAGCGTGCGGACAGGAGACACTGAAGCTTTCTTT.